A selection of T cell receptor beta chains follows, all from one sample in a study of blood T cells in healthy people across ages. TCRdb reprocessed the 5' RACE reads via MiXCR and lists one record per CDR3 protein. The repertoire holds 550,000 to 800,000 distinct CDR3 sequences, with about 34% as singletons. The sequenced material came from blood. These receptors were obtained from a woman older than 75 in good health. Both conserved end residues are part of each CDR3. Fields, in order: CDR3 protein, J gene, V gene.

CASSLFPSGPYEQYF	TRBJ2-7	TRBV7-2
CASSSFEGGLTDTQYF	TRBJ2-3	TRBV11-2
CASSLLGIGSTEAFF	TRBJ1-1	TRBV28
CSASSGAGQETQYF	TRBJ2-5	TRBV20-1
CASSLSPWGTDTQYF	TRBJ2-3	TRBV5-1
CSVAKGDYGYTF	TRBJ1-2	TRBV29-1
CSASGQGAAKNIQYF	TRBJ2-4	TRBV29-1
CARAEQGAGREQFF	TRBJ2-1	TRBV2
CSEGAGTLQETQYF	TRBJ2-5	TRBV20-1
CASSTLGKNTEAFF	TRBJ1-1	TRBV7-8
CASSLSRGADTQYF	TRBJ2-3	TRBV5-6
CASSPTKGGFKDTQYF	TRBJ2-3	TRBV13
CASSIQDGETQYF	TRBJ2-5	TRBV19
CASRDPRSNEQFF	TRBJ2-1	TRBV5-1
CASSEGTIRSPLHF	TRBJ1-6	TRBV6-1
CSASSRLNEKLFF	TRBJ1-4	TRBV20-1
CASSLEGVTGELFF	TRBJ2-2	TRBV5-1
CSARGCSYNEQFF	TRBJ2-1	TRBV20-1
CAISDLGQLSSGSDYEQYF	TRBJ2-7	TRBV10-3
CASSRTSGGFHTQYF	TRBJ2-3	TRBV27
CASSLAATGAGTF	TRBJ1-2	TRBV7-9
CASSQGRTGRRETQYF	TRBJ2-5	TRBV3-1
CSVEDLVGRPPDQPQHF	TRBJ1-5	TRBV29-1
CSARPYMSQSKNIQYF	TRBJ2-4	TRBV20-1
CASTRGGPTGDTQYF	TRBJ2-3	TRBV18
CASSLNGGSETQYF	TRBJ2-5	TRBV5-1
CAWSKDRGTDTQYF	TRBJ2-3	TRBV30
CASSYEGVRNQETQYF	TRBJ2-5	TRBV6-2/TRBV6-3
CASSQGLVRVRGEQYF	TRBJ2-5	TRBV4-2
CASSEPGPGSVGGYTF	TRBJ1-2	TRBV25-1
CATGRKGAGRANEQFF	TRBJ2-1	TRBV15
CASTRSGQINNEQFF	TRBJ2-1	TRBV7-2
CSASGGKTDTQYF	TRBJ2-3	TRBV20-1
CASSLIRVVETQYF	TRBJ2-5	TRBV7-9
CASSLRGAGQPQHF	TRBJ1-5	TRBV5-1
CASSFRRGGTLTDTQYF	TRBJ2-3	TRBV3-1
CASRGTGNTDTQYF	TRBJ2-3	TRBV12-3/TRBV12-4
CASIILTLLGDNEQFF	TRBJ2-1	TRBV5-5
CASGAGLQETQYF	TRBJ2-5	TRBV2
CASSPADRVKTQYF	TRBJ2-5	TRBV18
CASSWDPGIEQYF	TRBJ2-7	TRBV5-1
CAGRRAGRGTQYF	TRBJ2-3	TRBV2
CASSASGGILDEQFF	TRBJ2-1	TRBV7-3
CASSLTSGHTGELFF	TRBJ2-2	TRBV12-3/TRBV12-4
CASSPGLAGGTRGSAKNIQYF	TRBJ2-4	TRBV7-2
CASSPGPYQETQYF	TRBJ2-5	TRBV3-1
CASKGRKPTDTQYF	TRBJ2-3	TRBV2